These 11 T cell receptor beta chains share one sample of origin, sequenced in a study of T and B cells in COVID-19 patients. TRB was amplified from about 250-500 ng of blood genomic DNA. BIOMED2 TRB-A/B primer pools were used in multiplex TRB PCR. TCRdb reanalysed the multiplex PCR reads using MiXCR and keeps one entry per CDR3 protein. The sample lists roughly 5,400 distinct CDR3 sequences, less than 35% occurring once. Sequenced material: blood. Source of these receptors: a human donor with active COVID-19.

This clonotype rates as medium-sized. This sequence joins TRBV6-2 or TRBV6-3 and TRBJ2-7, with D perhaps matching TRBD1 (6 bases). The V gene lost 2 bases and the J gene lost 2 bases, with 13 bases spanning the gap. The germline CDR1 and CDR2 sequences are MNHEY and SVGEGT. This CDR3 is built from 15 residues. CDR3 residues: CASSYTLTGTYEQYF. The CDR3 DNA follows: TGTGCCAGCAGTTACACCCTGACAGGTACCTACGAGCAGTACTTC.

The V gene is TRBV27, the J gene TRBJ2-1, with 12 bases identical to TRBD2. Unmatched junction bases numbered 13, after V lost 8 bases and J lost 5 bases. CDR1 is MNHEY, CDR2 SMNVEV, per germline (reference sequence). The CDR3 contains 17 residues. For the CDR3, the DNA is TGTGCCAGCGGCAACTCCGGGACTAGCGGGTCCCACAATGAGCAGTTCTTC. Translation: CASGNSGTSGSHNEQFF.

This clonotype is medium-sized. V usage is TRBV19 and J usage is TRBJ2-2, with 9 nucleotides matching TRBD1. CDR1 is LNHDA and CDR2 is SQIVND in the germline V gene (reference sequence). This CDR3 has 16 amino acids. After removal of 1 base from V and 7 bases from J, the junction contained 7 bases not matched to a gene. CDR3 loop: CASSIVPGTGFGELFF. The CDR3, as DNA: TGTGCCAGTAGTATAGTTCCCGGGACAGGGTTCGGGGAGCTGTTTTTT.

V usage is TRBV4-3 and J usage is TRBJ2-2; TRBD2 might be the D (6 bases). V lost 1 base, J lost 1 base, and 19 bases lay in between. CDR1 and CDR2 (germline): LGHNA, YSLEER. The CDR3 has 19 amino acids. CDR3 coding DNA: TGCGCCAGCAGCCAAGCGGGCGGGGCAACCAAACTGAACACCGGGGAGCTGTTTTTT. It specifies CASSQAGGATKLNTGELFF.

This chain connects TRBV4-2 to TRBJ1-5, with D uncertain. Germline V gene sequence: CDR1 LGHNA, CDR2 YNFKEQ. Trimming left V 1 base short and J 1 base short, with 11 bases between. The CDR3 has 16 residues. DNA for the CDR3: TGTGCCAGCAGCCAAGTTACCGGAAGGAGCAATCAGCCCCAGCATTTT. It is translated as CASSQVTGRSNQPQHF.

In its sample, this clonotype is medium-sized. In DNA form, the CDR3 reads TGTGCCAGCAGGTTGGGGGCACCGGTAGGGTACAATGAGCAGTTCTTC. Its protein product is CASRLGAPVGYNEQFF. The chain couples TRBV12-3 or TRBV12-4 to TRBJ2-1; tentatively, D is TRBD1 (6 bases). Deletions cut 6 bases from V and 4 bases from J, with 19 bases between. CDR3 length: 16 residues.

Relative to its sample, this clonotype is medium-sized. The CDR3 protein is CASSPRQGANSYTF. CDR3 coding DNA: TGTGCCAGCAGCCCCCGGCAGGGAGCAAACTCCTACACCTTC. This chain links TRBV11-1 with TRBJ1-2; weak D call: TRBD1 (5 bases). This CDR3 is built from 14 residues. CDR1 SGHAT and CDR2 FQDESV come from the germline V gene (reference sequence). Trimming cost V 5 bases and J 10 bases, with 20 bases left between them.

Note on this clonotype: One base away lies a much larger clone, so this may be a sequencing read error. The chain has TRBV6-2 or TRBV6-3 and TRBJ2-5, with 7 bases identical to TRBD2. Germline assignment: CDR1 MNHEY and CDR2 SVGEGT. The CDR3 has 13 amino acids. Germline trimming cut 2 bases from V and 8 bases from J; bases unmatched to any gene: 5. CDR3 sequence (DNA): TGTGCCAGCAGTTACGCGTCTAGCGGCACCCAGTACTTC. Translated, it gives CASSYASSGTQYF.

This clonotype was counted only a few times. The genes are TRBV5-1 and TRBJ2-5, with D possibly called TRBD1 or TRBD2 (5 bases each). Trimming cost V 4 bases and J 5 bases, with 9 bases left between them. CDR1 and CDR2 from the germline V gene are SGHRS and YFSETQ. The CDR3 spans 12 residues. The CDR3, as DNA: TGCGCCAGCAGCGGGACCCGGGAGACCCAGTACTTC. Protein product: CASSGTRETQYF.

In DNA form, the CDR3 reads TGCAGTGCTGCGCCTACCGGAGAGACCCAGTACTTC. This translates into CSAAPTGETQYF. The chain carries TRBV20-1 and TRBJ2-5; D remains ambiguous. This CDR3 region has 12 residues. The germline V and J ends were trimmed by 5 bases and 4 bases, with 11 bases remaining between them. The V gene's germline CDR1 is DFQATT and CDR2 SNEGSKA (reference sequence).

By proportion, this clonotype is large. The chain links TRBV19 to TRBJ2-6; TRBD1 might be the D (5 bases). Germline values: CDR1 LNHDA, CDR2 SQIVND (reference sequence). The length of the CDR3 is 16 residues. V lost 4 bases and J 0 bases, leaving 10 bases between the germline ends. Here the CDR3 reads CASSTDSISGANVLTF. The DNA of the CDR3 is TGTGCCAGTAGTACCGACAGTATCTCTGGGGCCAACGTCCTGACTTTC. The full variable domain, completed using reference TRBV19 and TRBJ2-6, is DGGITQSPKYLFRKEGQNVTLSCEQNLNHDAMYWYRQDPGQGLRLIYYSQIVNDFQKGDIAEGYSVSREKKESFPLTVTSAQKNPTAFYLCASSTDSISGANVLTFGAGSRLTVL.